The entry below gives a single T cell receptor (beta chain) sequence along with its context. Its antigen is unknown. Repertoires were generated with immunoSEQ multiplex PCR, while TCRdb's copy carries only in-frame clones and drops some. The table lists about 140,000 clones, about 94% of them singletons. The sample comes from a study of T cell responses to AZD1222 COVID-19 vaccine. Deletions cut 5 bases from V and 8 bases from J, with 21 bases between. CDR3 length: 15 residues. Germline V gene sequence: CDR1 SGHTA, CDR2 FQGNSA. Overall study results and limits: A reported finding is that nearly half of spike-specific TCRs target unmutated variant regions.

The material was peripheral blood, obtained 28 days after the second AZD1222 dose. The chain carries TRBV7-2 and TRBJ1-2; TRBD1 is a possible D gene (5 bases). This clonotype was sampled from an adult who received the AZD1222 COVID-19 vaccine. The CDR3 spells CASSQRDFFSGGYTF. The CDR3 DNA sequence: TGTGCCAGCAGCCAAAGGGACTTTTTTTCTGGAGGCTACACCTTC.